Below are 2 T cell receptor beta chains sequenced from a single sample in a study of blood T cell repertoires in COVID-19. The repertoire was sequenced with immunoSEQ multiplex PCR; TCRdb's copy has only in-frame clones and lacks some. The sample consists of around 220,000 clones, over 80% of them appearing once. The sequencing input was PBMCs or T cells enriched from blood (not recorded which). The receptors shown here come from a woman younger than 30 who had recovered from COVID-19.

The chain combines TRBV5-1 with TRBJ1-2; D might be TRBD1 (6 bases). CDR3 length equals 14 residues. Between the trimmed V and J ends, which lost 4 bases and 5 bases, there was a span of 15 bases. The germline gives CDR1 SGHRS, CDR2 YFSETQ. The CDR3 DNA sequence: TGCGCCAGCAGCCCCGATGGACAGCCATATGGCTACACCTTC. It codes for CASSPDGQPYGYTF.

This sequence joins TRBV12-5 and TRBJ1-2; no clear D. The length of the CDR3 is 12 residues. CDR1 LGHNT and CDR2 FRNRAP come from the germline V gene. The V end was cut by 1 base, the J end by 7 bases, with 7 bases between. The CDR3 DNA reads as TGTGCTAGTGGTTTGGCCCGTTCTGGCTACACCTTC. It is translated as CASGLARSGYTF.